This T cell receptor (beta chain) was recovered during a study of cytomegalovirus exposure and HLA in healthy donors (dated 2017 in TCRdb). Broadly, across the study: An earlier analysis of around 600 of the donors reported 250 to 350 Gb of sequence data and roughly 100 million unique TCR beta sequences from 150 million to 200 million T cells. The study combined high-throughput TCR immunosequencing, statistical association of individual TCRs with disease status, and machine learning to predict cytomegalovirus infection status. The study used immunosequencing to profile the T cell repertoires of under 700 subjects and linked those repertoires to cytomegalovirus serostatus. All discovery cohort repertoires had been generated on a single sequencing platform. About 320 gigabases of sequencing data and 78 million or so unique TCR sequences were included in an early release covering around 650 HLA-typed donors. HLA typing covered class I and class II loci at four-digit resolution. The later analysis used no new phenotypic data to find candidate immune exposures, relying instead on TCR beta sequences and their occurrence across donors. An earlier analysis of around 580 of the donors used high-throughput TCR beta sequencing to judge whether each TCR beta V gene segment behaved as functional or pseudogenic. Roughly 5 DR-DQ haplotypes were handled as single units for association and clustering, since linkage in the cohort was strong. Alongside the repertoire data, information on donor age, sex, ethnicity and CMV serostatus was compiled. Among some 410 genotyped donors of the cohort, an average of roughly 240,000 unique TCR beta nucleotide sequences were sequenced per donor, around 18% of them non-productive. Of the roughly 400 genotyped donors, over 70% fell in the genetic ancestry cluster associated with self-reported Caucasian donors. The study was designed to test whether signatures of past pathogen exposure could be identified by cataloging public T cell receptors. The number of donors typed differed by locus, with roughly 629-640 for A, B, C, DRB1 and DQB1, over 500 for DQA1, 600 to 610 for DPA1, and around 460 for DPB1. A later analysis re-analyzed previously published TCR beta repertoires from roughly 600 donors and added high-resolution HLA genotyping to study TCR occurrence patterns. A separate validation cohort of more than 100 different subjects was used in addition to the roughly 720-subject first cohort. In a later genetic analysis, genome-wide SNP genotypes for about 55% of the roughly 700 donors were used, and that subset was treated as a discovery cohort. Results the study describes overall, beyond this receptor: Most TCR sequences were seen in very few donors, while some public TCRs were found in many individuals. Because counts were too low, about 15 rarely observed V segments, including chromosome 9 orphons, were left out of the earlier analysis of 587 of the donors. In a later analysis, the rate of TCR association differed among HLA loci, with DRB1 alleles having the most associated TCRs and HLA-C alleles having the fewest. Linkage disequilibrium might explain the correlated functional status among segregating V segments, but an unknown experimental factor could not be excluded. For the cohort, immune exposure information was limited to CMV serostatus. The authors suggested that the approach could potentially be generalized to other disease states and immunological phenotypes. Compared with the approximately 710-donor mean, donors in an Asian-associated ancestry cluster had fewer N-insertions in productive TCRs, according to a later genetic analysis. In a later analysis, HLA-associated TCR beta chains showed more clonal expansion and lower generation probabilities than non-associated chains that were equally common. HLA typing was unavailable for some donors at each locus, so association tests used only the typed subset. In the study, 164 TCR beta chains were listed as associated with cytomegalovirus. In a later analysis, most CMV-associated TCR beta chains were found to appear HLA-restricted, with HLA associations seemingly driven largely by CMV exposure. A later analysis reported that several top co-occurrence clusters appeared linked to parvovirus B19, influenza, CMV and Epstein-Barr virus. Cytomegalovirus status was reported to be diagnosed by the classifier with high specificity and sensitivity in both the original and validation cohorts. An association between a missense DCLRE1C variant and V-gene and J-gene trimming of TCR beta chains was found in a later genetic analysis and replicated in an independent cohort. A later analysis associated about 17,000 TCR beta sequences with specific HLA alleles at a false discovery rate of 0.05. When HLA alleles, especially DR and DQ, strongly co-occurred, TCR associations were difficult to assign to individual alleles. In vitro tests confirmed that a few of the cytomegalovirus-associated TCR beta chains recognize cytomegalovirus antigens. A further reported finding was that TCR beta sequences accurately predicted the HLA-A and HLA-B alleles for most subjects in the first cohort. In an earlier analysis of several hundred of the donors, most TCR beta V segments were observed in productive rearrangements about 90% or about 30% of the time, broadly matching IMGT annotations. This cohort had only TCR beta chains sequenced, and the lack of alpha or paired-chain data limited which features could be detected. A group of highly shared sequence variants was considered likely to be a technical artifact of the sequencing pipeline. Roughly uniform sequencing depth across donors was assumed in presence/absence analyses, although this assumption may not hold.

The cohort was made up of several hundred healthy bone marrow donors. At the time of sampling, all cohort members were nominally healthy, though unrecorded immune exposures were likely present. The donor was CMV seronegative and belonged to the group of 352 seronegative cohort members. A peripheral blood sample was collected from each donor, and TCR beta sequencing was performed on peripheral blood mononuclear cells. The Qiagen DNeasy Blood Extraction Kit was used to extract genomic DNA from the blood cell samples. The library was obtained by the immunoSEQ multiplex PCR assay. For the multiplex PCR, a mixture combining 60 forward primers for TCR Vbeta segments and 13 reverse primers for TCR Jbeta segments was used. The CDR3 region of rearranged TCR beta genes was amplified from genomic DNA by a multiplex PCR assay. On the Illumina HiSeq System, the amplified TCR beta libraries were sequenced as 87-base-pair reads. Per the source publication's procedure: In a later analysis, tens of millions of unique TCR beta chains were counted across the roughly 670 repertoires, and about 10 million of these chains were shared by at least two donors. Raw reads were error-corrected and collapsed into unique sequences with a nearest-neighbor algorithm that merged closely related sequences to remove PCR and sequencing errors. Alignment of CDR3 sequences to IMGT reference sequences was used to assign V, D and J gene segments. For a sequence to be retained, a match of at least six nucleotides was required to both a V gene segment and a J gene segment. A rearrangement counted as productive if the CDR3 had no stop codons and remained in frame with V and J, and every other rearrangement counted as non-productive. Following IMGT convention, CDR3 was defined as the stretch from the second conserved V-encoded cysteine to the conserved J-encoded phenylalanine. In an earlier analysis of some 550 of the donors, sequences lacking an unambiguous match to a single V gene segment were excluded. An earlier analysis of several hundred of the donors called V segments functional above 56.7% productive rearrangements and segregating when the between-donor standard deviation exceeded 5%. A statistical classification framework was developed to diagnose cytomegalovirus status using the catalog of TCR beta chain sequences. A later analysis assigned V and J genes by comparing TCR nucleotide sequences with IMGT/GENE-DB human TR gene sequences. The TCRdist pipeline was used in a later analysis to assign CDR3 sequences and most-parsimonious VDJ recombination scenarios. In a later analysis, each TCR beta chain was defined by its CDR3 amino acid sequence together with its V-gene family, and reads lacking a unique V-gene family were excluded. In a later analysis, around 600 highly shared, low-generation-probability nucleotide sequences were removed to address suspected cross-contamination and a sequencing artifact. In a later analysis, a clonal expansion index was calculated for each public chain from normalized within-repertoire ranks of inferred template counts. Generation probabilities in a later analysis came from a VDJ recombination model fitted to out-of-frame rearrangements, and those results were checked against IGoR. In a later analysis, hypergeometric tests were used to score TCR-TCR, TCR-HLA and TCR-CMV co-occurrence, with a repertoire-size bias correction applied to TCR pairs. A later analysis estimated false discovery rates by permuting HLA or CMV assignments 20 times. A later analysis grouped co-occurring TCRs with DBSCAN, adding TCRdist sequence similarity when clustering within HLA-allele-positive subsets. Co-occurrence clustering excluded repertoires with fewer than 30,000 or more than 120,000 public chains, plus five with anomalous nucleotide sharing. Sourced from immuneACCESS, this table was stored by TCRdb with only in-frame sequences that have V and J called. A share of the clones is absent; for the studies checked, an unresolved V gene accounts for under half, and the remainder has no known explanation. The DNA gave D and trimming, while V, J and clone size come from that table. The sample contains 200,000 to 250,000 clones, 75% of them found a single time. The top ten constitute roughly 2% of the sample.

A word on this clone: Its antigen remains unidentified. Per-base quality was not reported, and no clone a single base away is much larger than it.

The origin of this receptor is a young woman in good health and CMV-seronegative. Material for sequencing was PBMCs.

At the DNA level, the sequence is TGTGCCAGCTCACCCTTGGGAGGGGCGGGCTCGGTGAACACTGAAGCTTTCTTT. Translated, this is CASSPLGGAGSVNTEAFF. The sequence links TRBV18 to TRBJ1-1; the D region possibly corresponds to TRBD1 (5 bases align). V lost 3 bases and J lost 0 bases; the stretch between them is 20 bases long. From a lookup of the germline V gene, CDR1 and CDR2 are KGHSH and LQKENI. Measured from the cysteine to the phenylalanine, the CDR3 is 18 residues long. Of all the DNA, just the CDR3 is kept, 54 bases in frame from base 1.